This is a list of T cell receptor beta chains from one sample in a study of blood T cell repertoires in COVID-19. Sequencing used immunoSEQ multiplex PCR; TCRdb keeps in-frame clones, though not all of them. The table lists just over 150,000 clones, less than 90% of them singletons. Specimen: peripheral blood. Source of these receptors: a woman aged 70-85 years with acute or convalescent COVID-19. The CDR3 runs from the conserved cysteine through the conserved F or W. D genes are given only for firm matches. The size of a clone is reported for some rows only, either as once, few or many, or as a class for expanded clones.

d_call: TRBD1
j_call: TRBJ1-4
v_call: TRBV2
clone_size: -
cdr3_nt: TGTGCCAGCAAAACCGGGACAGGGGGCGGAAAACTGTTTTTT
cdr3_aa: CASKTGTGGGKLFF

d_call: -
j_call: TRBJ1-3
v_call: TRBV30
clone_size: -
cdr3_nt: TGTGCCTGGAGTGTACAGGGCTCTGGAAACACCATATATTTT
cdr3_aa: CAWSVQGSGNTIYF

d_call: -
j_call: TRBJ2-3
v_call: TRBV5-1
clone_size: -
cdr3_nt: TGCGCCAGCAGCTTGCCTGCAGATACGCAGTATTTT
cdr3_aa: CASSLPADTQYF

d_call: -
j_call: TRBJ2-3
v_call: TRBV18
clone_size: -
cdr3_nt: TGTGCCAGCTCCTATGTACAGGGAAAAGATACGCAGTATTTT
cdr3_aa: CASSYVQGKDTQYF

d_call: TRBD1
j_call: TRBJ2-5
v_call: TRBV5-1
clone_size: -
cdr3_nt: TGCGCCAGCAGCTTGTCCGGACAGGGGACGGAGACCCAGTACTTC
cdr3_aa: CASSLSGQGTETQYF

d_call: TRBD1
j_call: TRBJ1-3
v_call: TRBV15
clone_size: -
cdr3_nt: TGTGCCACCAGCACAGGACAGGTGGCTGGAAACACCATATATTTT
cdr3_aa: CATSTGQVAGNTIYF

d_call: -
j_call: TRBJ2-1
v_call: TRBV24-1
clone_size: -
cdr3_nt: TGTGCCACCAGTGATCCTAGTACTGAGCAGTTCTTC
cdr3_aa: CATSDPSTEQFF

d_call: TRBD1
j_call: TRBJ1-3
v_call: TRBV28
clone_size: -
cdr3_nt: TGTGCCAGCAGTTTATCGGGGACAGCTGGAAACACCATATATTTT
cdr3_aa: CASSLSGTAGNTIYF

d_call: TRBD2
j_call: TRBJ2-7
v_call: TRBV6-5
clone_size: -
cdr3_nt: TGTGCCAGCAGTTACGGACTAGCGCCAGCCTACGAGCAGTACTTC
cdr3_aa: CASSYGLAPAYEQYF

d_call: -
j_call: TRBJ1-2
v_call: TRBV5-1
clone_size: -
cdr3_nt: TGCGCCAGCAGCTTGGAACAGGGTGGCTACACCTTC
cdr3_aa: CASSLEQGGYTF

d_call: TRBD1
j_call: TRBJ1-5
v_call: TRBV19
clone_size: -
cdr3_nt: TGTGCCAGTAGCAGCCGACAGGGAGGCAATCAGCCCCAGCATTTT
cdr3_aa: CASSSRQGGNQPQHF

d_call: -
j_call: TRBJ1-5
v_call: TRBV9
clone_size: -
cdr3_nt: TGTGCCAGCAGCGTTGGAGACAGCTATAATCAGCCCCAGCATTTT
cdr3_aa: CASSVGDSYNQPQHF

d_call: -
j_call: TRBJ1-4
v_call: TRBV4-2
clone_size: -
cdr3_nt: TGTGCCAGCAGCCATGGGGGGGCGCGTAATGAAAAACTGTTTTTT
cdr3_aa: CASSHGGARNEKLFF

d_call: -
j_call: TRBJ1-1
v_call: TRBV12-3/TRBV12-4
clone_size: few
cdr3_nt: TGTGCCAGCAGGCGGATCCAGAACACTGAAGCTTTCTTT
cdr3_aa: CASRRIQNTEAFF

d_call: TRBD1
j_call: TRBJ1-2
v_call: TRBV6-4
clone_size: -
cdr3_nt: TGTGCCAGCAGGGACAGGGGGAAAGGATATGGCTACACCTTC
cdr3_aa: CASRDRGKGYGYTF

d_call: -
j_call: TRBJ2-7
v_call: TRBV6-2/TRBV6-3
clone_size: -
cdr3_nt: TGTGCCAGCAGTGCCGACACGGCCGAGCAGTACTTC
cdr3_aa: CASSADTAEQYF

d_call: -
j_call: TRBJ1-6
v_call: TRBV4-1
clone_size: -
cdr3_nt: TGCGCCAGCAGCCAAGTAACTCAGGATGGGTCACCCCTCCACTTT
cdr3_aa: CASSQVTQDGSPLHF

d_call: TRBD2
j_call: TRBJ2-3
v_call: TRBV10-3
clone_size: -
cdr3_nt: TGTGCCATCAGTGTCAACGGGGTCTCGGCTAGCGGACTAACAGATACGCAGTATTTT
cdr3_aa: CAISVNGVSASGLTDTQYF

d_call: -
j_call: TRBJ1-1
v_call: TRBV5-6
clone_size: -
cdr3_nt: TGTGCCAGCAGCTTAACTGGGAACACTGAAGCTTTCTTT
cdr3_aa: CASSLTGNTEAFF

d_call: -
j_call: TRBJ2-1
v_call: TRBV30
clone_size: -
cdr3_nt: TGTGCCTGGAGCCCGAGGTACAATGAGCAGTTCTTC
cdr3_aa: CAWSPRYNEQFF

d_call: TRBD1
j_call: TRBJ2-3
v_call: TRBV6-6
clone_size: -
cdr3_nt: TGTGCCAGCAGTCCCACTATGGGGACAGGCCCCACAGATACGCAGTATTTT
cdr3_aa: CASSPTMGTGPTDTQYF

d_call: -
j_call: TRBJ1-1
v_call: TRBV5-1
clone_size: few
cdr3_nt: TGCGCCAGCAGCCCCGGACACATGAACACTGAAGCTTTCTTT
cdr3_aa: CASSPGHMNTEAFF

d_call: TRBD1
j_call: TRBJ2-7
v_call: TRBV19
clone_size: -
cdr3_nt: TGTGCCAGTAGTGGTCGGACAGGCGGGCAGTACTTC
cdr3_aa: CASSGRTGGQYF

d_call: -
j_call: TRBJ1-6
v_call: TRBV7-2
clone_size: -
cdr3_nt: TGTGCCAGCAGCTTATCCCGCGAGCGCGGCTCACCCCTCCACTTT
cdr3_aa: CASSLSRERGSPLHF

d_call: TRBD1
j_call: TRBJ2-1
v_call: TRBV10-3
clone_size: -
cdr3_nt: TGTGCCATCAGCGGGACAGGTGCCTACAATGAGCAGTTCTTC
cdr3_aa: CAISGTGAYNEQFF

d_call: -
j_call: TRBJ2-3
v_call: TRBV7-9
clone_size: -
cdr3_nt: TGTGCCAGCAGCTTTTCCCACGTTACAACAGATACGCAGTATTTT
cdr3_aa: CASSFSHVTTDTQYF

d_call: -
j_call: TRBJ1-5
v_call: TRBV7-9
clone_size: -
cdr3_nt: TGTGCCAGCAGTACCCCCGGTCAGCCCCAGCATTTT
cdr3_aa: CASSTPGQPQHF

d_call: -
j_call: TRBJ1-3
v_call: TRBV9
clone_size: -
cdr3_nt: TGTGCCAGCAGCGCAATAACAGGGTTCTCTGGAAACACCATATATTTT
cdr3_aa: CASSAITGFSGNTIYF

d_call: -
j_call: TRBJ2-3
v_call: TRBV20-1
clone_size: -
cdr3_nt: TGCAGTGCTAGTCTCGTCCGGGGGGCCACAGATACGCAGTATTTT
cdr3_aa: CSASLVRGATDTQYF

d_call: TRBD1
j_call: TRBJ1-1
v_call: TRBV2
clone_size: -
cdr3_nt: TGTGCCAAAAACCGGGGACAGGTAAACACTGAAGCTTTCTTT
cdr3_aa: CAKNRGQVNTEAFF

d_call: -
j_call: TRBJ1-2
v_call: TRBV29-1
clone_size: -
cdr3_nt: TGCAGCGTTGTTAGAGCTAACTATGGCTACACCTTC
cdr3_aa: CSVVRANYGYTF

d_call: TRBD1
j_call: TRBJ2-7
v_call: TRBV12-5
clone_size: few
cdr3_nt: TGTGCTAGTGGTTTGGCTTTGGGACAGGGAGCCGAGCAGTACTTC
cdr3_aa: CASGLALGQGAEQYF

d_call: -
j_call: TRBJ2-5
v_call: TRBV28
clone_size: -
cdr3_nt: TGTGCCAGCAGCGACACCGGAGGGCAGGAGACCCAGTACTTC
cdr3_aa: CASSDTGGQETQYF

d_call: -
j_call: TRBJ2-3
v_call: TRBV25-1
clone_size: once
cdr3_nt: TGTGCCAGCAGTATACACAGCGGGACAACAGATACGCAGTATTTT
cdr3_aa: CASSIHSGTTDTQYF

d_call: TRBD1
j_call: TRBJ1-4
v_call: TRBV30
clone_size: -
cdr3_nt: TGTGCCTGGAGTGTACGCACAGGGGGCGATCGGGAAAAACTGTTTTTT
cdr3_aa: CAWSVRTGGDREKLFF

d_call: -
j_call: TRBJ2-2
v_call: TRBV2
clone_size: -
cdr3_nt: TGTGCCAGCAGTCCCGGGACACTTGGGACCGGGGAGCTGTTTTTT
cdr3_aa: CASSPGTLGTGELFF

d_call: -
j_call: TRBJ1-5
v_call: TRBV19
clone_size: -
cdr3_nt: TGTGCCAGTAGTCCCGCTGACGGAGCGCCGCCCCAGCATTTT
cdr3_aa: CASSPADGAPPQHF

d_call: TRBD1
j_call: TRBJ1-4
v_call: TRBV4-1
clone_size: -
cdr3_nt: TGCGCCAGCAGCCAAGGGTCTAGGGGGCAGGGTGAAAAACTGTTTTTT
cdr3_aa: CASSQGSRGQGEKLFF

d_call: TRBD1
j_call: TRBJ1-3
v_call: TRBV5-5
clone_size: -
cdr3_nt: TGTGCCAGCAGCTACGGACAGGGGGCTTTATACACCATATATTTT
cdr3_aa: CASSYGQGALYTIYF

d_call: TRBD2
j_call: TRBJ2-1
v_call: TRBV27
clone_size: once
cdr3_nt: TGTGCCAGCAGTTCGGGGACTAGCGGATACAATGAGCAGTTCTTC
cdr3_aa: CASSSGTSGYNEQFF

d_call: TRBD1
j_call: TRBJ1-6
v_call: TRBV19
clone_size: -
cdr3_nt: TGTGCCAGTAGTAGTCTCGGGACAGGGTATAATTCACCCCTCCACTTT
cdr3_aa: CASSSLGTGYNSPLHF

d_call: TRBD2
j_call: TRBJ2-1
v_call: TRBV2
clone_size: -
cdr3_nt: TGTGCCAGCTTTAAGGAGCTAGCGGGGCGGAACAATGAGCAGTTCTTC
cdr3_aa: CASFKELAGRNNEQFF